These 9 T cell receptor beta chains share one sample of origin, sequenced in a study of cytomegalovirus exposure and HLA in healthy donors. Primers for the PCR totalled 60 Vbeta and 13 Jbeta. Clones were read by immunoSEQ multiplex PCR, and TCRdb kept only the in-frame ones, dropping some. This sample yields around 130,000 clones, of which approximately 72% are seen a single time; less than 2% belongs to the top ten. Sequenced material: PBMCs. These receptors were collected from a young man in good health and CMV-seronegative.

The chain combines TRBV30 with TRBJ2-3; D not resolved. The V gene lost 8 bases and the J gene lost 0 bases, with 12 bases spanning the gap. The CDR3 length is 13 residues. Looked up from germline, CDR1 is GTSNPN and CDR2 is SVGIG (reference sequence). In nucleotides, the CDR3 is TGTGCCCTAGATCTCAGTAGCACAGATACGCAGTATTTT. Protein product: CALDLSSTDTQYF.

This chain links TRBV19 with TRBJ1-5; no clear D. This CDR3 spans 12 amino acids. Germline CDR1 LNHDA, CDR2 SQIVND (reference sequence). The ends were cut back, 6 bases at V and 7 bases at J, with 10 bases in the middle. CDR3 loop: CASSGWPQPQHF. The CDR3, as DNA: TGTGCCAGTAGCGGGTGGCCCCAGCCCCAGCATTTT. The variable domain in full, with the rest retrieved from reference TRBV19 and TRBJ1-5, is DGGITQSPKYLFRKEGQNVTLSCEQNLNHDAMYWYRQDPGQGLRLIYYSQIVNDFQKGDIAEGYSVSREKKESFPLTVTSAQKNPTAFYLCASSGWPQPQHFGDGTRLSIL.

There are a few counts of this clone. Within the sample, other DNA sequences also encode this same CDR3. The V gene is TRBV7-7, the J gene TRBJ2-7; maybe TRBD1 (5 bases). V was pared by 4 bases and J by 0 bases, with 7 bases between. Germline V gene data show CDR1 as SSHAT and CDR2 as FNYEAQ (reference sequence). This CDR3 region has 13 residues. Here the CDR3 DNA reads TGTGCCAGCAGCTGGGGCCCCTCCTACGAGCAGTACTTC. Translating it yields CASSWGPSYEQYF.

V is TRBV19 and J is TRBJ2-1; 15 bases match TRBD2. Germline assignment: CDR1 LNHDA and CDR2 SQIVND (reference sequence). V was pared by 5 bases and J by 7 bases, with 9 bases of the junction left unmatched. There are 17 residues in the CDR3. The CDR3 region is CASSSRGLAGGTNEQFF. The CDR3 DNA is TGTGCCAGTAGTTCCAGGGGACTAGCGGGGGGTACGAATGAGCAGTTCTTC.

V usage is TRBV7-3 and J usage is TRBJ2-2, with 12 nucleotides matching TRBD2. Germline assignment: CDR1 SGHTA and CDR2 FQGTGA. The junction had 5 bases not matched to a gene; V was cut back by 5 bases and J by 4 bases. This CDR3 region has 16 residues. The CDR3 DNA reads TGTGCCAGCAGCCGGACTAGCGGGGTGGGCACCGGGGAGCTGTTTTTT. It yields the protein CASSRTSGVGTGELFF.

In nucleotides, the CDR3 is TGCGCCAGCAGCCGATACCGGGGAGGGGACTACAATGAGCAGTTCTTC. Protein sequence: CASSRYRGGDYNEQFF. The chain recombines TRBV5-1 with TRBJ2-1; the match to TRBD2 covers 7 bases. Germline CDR1 SGHRS, CDR2 YFSETQ. The CDR3 runs 16 residues. The trim removed 4 bases at V and 3 bases at J, leaving 10 bases unmatched.

The chain combines TRBV6-5 with TRBJ2-1, with D maybe TRBD1 (6 bases). Trimming shortened V by 1 base and J by 9 bases, and 13 bases separated the two germline ends. Germline lookup yields CDR1 MNHEY and CDR2 SVGAGI. The length of the CDR3 is 14 residues. This CDR3 reads CASSYLQGIGEQFF. DNA of the CDR3: TGTGCCAGCAGTTACTTACAGGGAATCGGTGAGCAGTTCTTC.

V usage is TRBV2 and J usage is TRBJ1-2; 7 nucleotides match TRBD1. V lost 5 bases, J lost 2 bases, and 2 bases stayed unmatched. Germline V gene data show CDR1 as SNHLY and CDR2 as FYNNEI. CDR3 length: 13 amino acids. CDR3 loop: CASSRDRNYGYTF. CDR3 in DNA: TGTGCCAGCAGTCGGGACAGAAACTATGGCTACACCTTC.

V and J are TRBV6-5 and TRBJ2-3; maybe TRBD2 (6 bases). In germline, CDR1 is MNHEY, CDR2 SVGAGI. Trimming pared 9 bases from V and 1 base from J, leaving 11 bases between. CDR3 length: 13 amino acids. The CDR3 DNA reads as TGTGCCAGTCTCGGCGGGGGCACAGATACGCAGTATTTT. Translation gives CASLGGGTDTQYF.